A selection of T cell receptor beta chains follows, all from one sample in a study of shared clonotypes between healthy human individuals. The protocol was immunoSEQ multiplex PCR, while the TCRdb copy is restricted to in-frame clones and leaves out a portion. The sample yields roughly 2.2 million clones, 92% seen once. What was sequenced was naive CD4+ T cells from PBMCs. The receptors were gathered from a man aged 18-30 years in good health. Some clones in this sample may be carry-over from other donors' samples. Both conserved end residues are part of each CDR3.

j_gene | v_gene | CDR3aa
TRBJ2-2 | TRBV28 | CASSPGHLDTGELFF
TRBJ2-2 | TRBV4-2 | CASSLGGQGQTGELFF
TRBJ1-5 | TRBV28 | CASTNSLLTKSNQPQHF
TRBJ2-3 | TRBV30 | CAWNSPRPYSSTDTQYF
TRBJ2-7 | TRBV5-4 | CASSFCTAFGLAGCYEQYF
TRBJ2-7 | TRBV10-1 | CAGLRAHTPYEQYF
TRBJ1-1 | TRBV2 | CASENGGLGTEAFF
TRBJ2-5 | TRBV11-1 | CASSTRTGYRTETQYF
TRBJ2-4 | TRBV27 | CASSPALTKNIQYF
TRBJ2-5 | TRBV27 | CASSLNYDRGETQYF
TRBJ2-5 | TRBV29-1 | CSGRLGETQYF
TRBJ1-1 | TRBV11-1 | CASTPRGLDDTEAFF
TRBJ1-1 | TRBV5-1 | CASSFTGQGNTEAFF
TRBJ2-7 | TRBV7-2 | CASSTASSSYEQYF
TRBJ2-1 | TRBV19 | CASSIMDNEQFF
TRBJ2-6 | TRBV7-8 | CASSLAPGSGANVLTF
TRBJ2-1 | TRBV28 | CASRYYNEQFF
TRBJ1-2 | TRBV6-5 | CATLVSTGFGYTF
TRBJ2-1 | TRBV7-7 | CASSQGTSGHNEQFF
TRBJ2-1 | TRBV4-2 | CASSQVPRPDNEQFF
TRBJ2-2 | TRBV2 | CASRDRGNTGELFF
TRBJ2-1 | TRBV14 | CASSQKLQPPYNEQFF
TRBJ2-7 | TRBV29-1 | CSVSGPYEQYF
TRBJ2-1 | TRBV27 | CASSTYYNEQFF
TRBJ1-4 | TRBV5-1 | CASSADRGLGEKLFF
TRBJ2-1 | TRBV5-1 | CASSPGLAGGYNEQFF